This TCR beta chain appears in the sequencing data of a study of control samples from healthy donors and cancer patients. Profiled with immunoSEQ multiplex PCR; TCRdb holds only in-frame clones, not every one. The sample lists about 95,000 clones, approximately 80% occurring once. The CDR3 consists of 16 residues. The germline gives CDR1 WSHSY, CDR2 SAAADI. J was trimmed by 3 bases and V by 3 bases; bases with no gene match: 5. This clone was seen only once. This receptor was identified in a young man in good health. The V gene is TRBV10-2, the J gene TRBJ1-1; 12 nucleotides match TRBD1. The sequenced sample was blood. The CDR3 spells CASSDGTGGAYTEAFF. As DNA, the CDR3 is TGCGCCAGCAGTGACGGGACAGGGGGCGCTTACACTGAAGCTTTCTTT.